The clone carrying this T cell receptor beta chain has only a few counts. The sample comes from a study of T cells in Graves' hyperthyroidism and ophthalmopathy. Amplification targeted TCR beta CDR3 regions from RNA transcripts. First-round RT-PCR targeting the TCR CDR3 was performed with the HTBI primer set. TCRdb fed the multiplex PCR reads into MiXCR, producing one record per CDR3 protein. This sample yields 500,000 to 750,000 distinct CDR3 sequences, of which around 16% are seen a single time; less than 9.5% belongs to the top ten. Germline V gene sequence: CDR1 SGHRS, CDR2 YFSETQ. V trimming: 4 bases; J trimming: 2 bases; junction bases outside the gene matches: 16. The CDR3 has 19 amino acids.

The genes are TRBV5-1 and TRBJ2-7; 12 nucleotides match TRBD2. The sequence was obtained from a woman aged 30 to 39 with Graves' hyperthyroidism. The specimen sequenced was blood. The CDR3 DNA reads as TGCGCCAGCAGCCAGAGACTAGCGGGAGCCTACTTCCCCCCCTACGAGCAGTACTTC. Encoded protein: CASSQRLAGAYFPPYEQYF.